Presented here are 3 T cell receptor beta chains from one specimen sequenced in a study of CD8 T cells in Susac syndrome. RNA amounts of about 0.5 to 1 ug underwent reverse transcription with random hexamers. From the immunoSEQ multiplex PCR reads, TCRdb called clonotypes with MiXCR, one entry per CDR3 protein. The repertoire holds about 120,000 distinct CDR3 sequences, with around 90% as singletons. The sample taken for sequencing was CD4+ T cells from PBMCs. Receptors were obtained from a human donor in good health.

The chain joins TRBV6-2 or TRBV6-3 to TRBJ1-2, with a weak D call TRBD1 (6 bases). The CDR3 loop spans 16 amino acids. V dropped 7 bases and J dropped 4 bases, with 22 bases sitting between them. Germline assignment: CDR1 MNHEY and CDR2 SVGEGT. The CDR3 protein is CASKRPPRGPFYGYTF. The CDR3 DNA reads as TGTGCCAGCAAACGTCCCCCCCGGGGGCCATTCTATGGCTACACCTTC.

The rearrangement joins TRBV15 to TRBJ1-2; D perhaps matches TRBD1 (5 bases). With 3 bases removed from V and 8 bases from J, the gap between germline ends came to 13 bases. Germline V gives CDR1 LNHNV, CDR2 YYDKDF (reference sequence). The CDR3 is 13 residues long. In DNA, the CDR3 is TGTGCCACCAGCAGCTTAAGGGCAGGGGGCTACACCTTC. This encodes CATSSLRAGGYTF.

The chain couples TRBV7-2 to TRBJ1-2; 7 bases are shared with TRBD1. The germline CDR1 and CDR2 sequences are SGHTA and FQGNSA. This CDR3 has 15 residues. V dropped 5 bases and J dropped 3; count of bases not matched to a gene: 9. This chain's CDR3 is CASSPGGAIDYGYTF. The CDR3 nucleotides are TGTGCCAGCAGCCCAGGGGGGGCGATCGACTATGGCTACACCTTC.